This T cell receptor (beta chain) originates from a study of T cells after yellow fever vaccination. The study's findings and limits: Among all clonotypes, a small share was observed in both CD4 and CD8 compartments. Post-booster reappearance was seen for most primary-vaccination clones (just under 97% CD4, around 89% CD8).

A universal primer site and UMIs were added as TCR cDNA was made by 5'RACE template switching. TCRdb ran MiXCR on the 5' RACE reads and lists one entry per CDR3 protein. The sample comprises about 73,000 distinct CDR3 sequences, over 7.5% of which are singletons, and 41% rests with the top ten. The CDR3 is 14 amino acids. J was trimmed by 1 base and V by 3 bases; bases with no gene match: 3. Germline V gives CDR1 SGDLS, CDR2 YYNGEE. This clonotype has a count of ten or more. Its antigen remains unidentified. This material consisted of CD8+ T cells sorted from PBMCs, taken on the day of the yellow fever booster vaccination. The source is a man aged 25 to 40 who received the YFV17D yellow fever vaccine. The chain recombines TRBV9 with TRBJ2-5; the match to TRBD1 covers 7 bases. CDR3 loop: CASSATGIQETQYF. The CDR3 DNA reads as TGTGCCAGCAGCGCGACAGGGATCCAAGAGACCCAGTACTTC. The entire variable domain, with the rest obtained from reference TRBV9 and TRBJ2-5, is as follows: DSGVTQTPKHLITATGQRVTLRCSPRSGDLSVYWYQQSLDQGLQFLIQYYNGEERAKGNILERFSAQQFPDLHSELNLSSLELGDSALYFCASSATGIQETQYFGPGTRLLVL.